These T cell receptor beta chains were read from a single sample in a study of blood T cell repertoires in COVID-19. The data were produced by immunoSEQ multiplex PCR, yet TCRdb's version contains in-frame clones alone and is incomplete. This table has about 75,000 clones, under 90% appearing once. Sample: peripheral blood. These receptors were taken from a human donor in a cohort sampled during active COVID-19. CDR3s include the opening cysteine and the closing phenylalanine or tryptophan. The order of the fields is V gene, D gene, clone size, J gene, CDR3 protein, CDR3 DNA. A D gene is named only where the DNA matches it firmly. The size field is filled for only some rows; it gives once, few, many or a size class.

v_gene: TRBV7-8; d_gene: TRBD2; abundance: .; j_gene: TRBJ2-7; CDR3aa: CASSRAGTSGSLPPSEQYF; CDR3nt: TGTGCCAGCAGCAGAGCCGGGACTAGCGGGTCCTTGCCCCCCTCCGAGCAGTACTTC
v_gene: TRBV6-5; d_gene: .; abundance: .; j_gene: TRBJ2-1; CDR3aa: CATSLRVENEQFF; CDR3nt: TGTGCCACGTCCCTCAGGGTCGAGAATGAGCAGTTCTTC
v_gene: TRBV19; d_gene: TRBD1; abundance: .; j_gene: TRBJ2-5; CDR3aa: CASSPGRTGGWETQYF; CDR3nt: TGTGCCAGTAGTCCAGGACGGACAGGGGGCTGGGAGACCCAGTACTTC
v_gene: TRBV19; d_gene: .; abundance: .; j_gene: TRBJ2-5; CDR3aa: CASSMGAGQETQYF; CDR3nt: TGTGCCAGTAGTATGGGGGCGGGCCAAGAGACCCAGTACTTC
v_gene: TRBV6-7; d_gene: .; abundance: .; j_gene: TRBJ2-1; CDR3aa: CASSYLLAWVPASVYNEQFF; CDR3nt: TGTGCCAGCAGTTACTTACTAGCCTGGGTACCTGCTTCCGTCTACAATGAGCAGTTCTTC
v_gene: TRBV3-1/TRBV3-2; d_gene: .; abundance: .; j_gene: TRBJ2-7; CDR3aa: CASSQERVSSYEQYF; CDR3nt: TGTGCCAGCAGCCAAGAGCGGGTGAGCTCCTACGAGCAGTACTTC
v_gene: TRBV27; d_gene: .; abundance: .; j_gene: TRBJ2-1; CDR3aa: CASSLYSPDNEQFF; CDR3nt: TGTGCCAGCAGTTTATATTCCCCCGACAATGAGCAGTTCTTC
v_gene: TRBV4-1; d_gene: .; abundance: .; j_gene: TRBJ1-2; CDR3aa: CASSQDTRVYYGYTF; CDR3nt: TGCGCCAGCAGCCAAGATACCAGGGTCTACTATGGCTACACCTTC
v_gene: TRBV27; d_gene: TRBD1; abundance: .; j_gene: TRBJ2-5; CDR3aa: CASSLGQGQETQYF; CDR3nt: TGTGCCAGCAGTTTAGGACAGGGCCAAGAGACCCAGTACTTC
v_gene: TRBV28; d_gene: .; abundance: .; j_gene: TRBJ1-6; CDR3aa: CASSLFRVGNSPLHF; CDR3nt: TGTGCCAGCAGTCTCTTCAGGGTAGGCAATTCACCCCTCCACTTT
v_gene: TRBV9; d_gene: .; abundance: .; j_gene: TRBJ1-3; CDR3aa: CASSVAGPGGNTIYF; CDR3nt: TGTGCCAGCAGCGTGGCAGGGCCAGGGGGAAACACCATATATTTT
v_gene: TRBV7-3; d_gene: .; abundance: .; j_gene: TRBJ2-2; CDR3aa: CASSLNGGSSGELFF; CDR3nt: TGTGCCAGCAGCTTAAATGGGGGGAGCTCCGGGGAGCTGTTTTTT
v_gene: TRBV13; d_gene: .; abundance: .; j_gene: TRBJ2-7; CDR3aa: CASSLAGYEQYF; CDR3nt: TGTGCCAGCAGCTTAGCCGGCTACGAGCAGTACTTC
v_gene: TRBV25-1; d_gene: .; abundance: .; j_gene: TRBJ2-7; CDR3aa: CASSPGGVYEQYF; CDR3nt: TGTGCCAGCAGTCCTGGAGGGGTCTACGAGCAGTACTTC
v_gene: TRBV10-2; d_gene: .; abundance: .; j_gene: TRBJ2-7; CDR3aa: CASNRGGEERQYF; CDR3nt: TGCGCCAGCAACCGAGGGGGGGAGGAGCGGCAGTACTTC
v_gene: TRBV3-1/TRBV3-2; d_gene: TRBD2; abundance: .; j_gene: TRBJ2-2; CDR3aa: CASSQPRLAGRTGELFF; CDR3nt: TGTGCCAGCAGCCAACCCAGACTAGCGGGTCGAACCGGGGAGCTGTTTTTT
v_gene: TRBV5-1; d_gene: .; abundance: .; j_gene: TRBJ2-7; CDR3aa: CASSFSSDYEQYF; CDR3nt: TGCGCCAGCAGCTTTAGTTCCGACTACGAGCAGTACTTC
v_gene: TRBV27; d_gene: TRBD1; abundance: few; j_gene: TRBJ1-2; CDR3aa: CASSLGAGGDYGYTF; CDR3nt: TGTGCCAGCAGTTTAGGGGCAGGGGGCGACTATGGCTACACCTTC
v_gene: TRBV7-2; d_gene: .; abundance: .; j_gene: TRBJ2-5; CDR3aa: CASSLGSLQETQYF; CDR3nt: TGTGCCAGCAGCTTAGGGTCGCTACAAGAGACCCAGTACTTC
v_gene: TRBV6-2/TRBV6-3; d_gene: .; abundance: .; j_gene: TRBJ2-7; CDR3aa: CASSHERTDLSYEQYF; CDR3nt: TGTGCCAGCAGTCATGAAAGGACAGATCTCTCCTACGAGCAGTACTTC
v_gene: TRBV30; d_gene: .; abundance: .; j_gene: TRBJ2-2; CDR3aa: CAWSVLGSGGTGELFF; CDR3nt: TGTGCCTGGAGTGTACTCGGGAGTGGGGGCACCGGGGAGCTGTTTTTT
v_gene: TRBV5-4; d_gene: TRBD1; abundance: .; j_gene: TRBJ2-5; CDR3aa: CASSLEMWTGGVETQYF; CDR3nt: TGTGCCAGCAGTCTGGAGATGTGGACAGGGGGCGTAGAGACCCAGTACTTC
v_gene: TRBV6-6; d_gene: TRBD2; abundance: .; j_gene: TRBJ2-5; CDR3aa: CASSPPGTSLGETQYF; CDR3nt: TGTGCCAGCAGTCCCCCCGGGACTAGCCTGGGAGAGACCCAGTACTTC
v_gene: TRBV6-2/TRBV6-3; d_gene: .; abundance: few; j_gene: TRBJ2-7; CDR3aa: CASSYSTQGDEQYF; CDR3nt: TGTGCCAGCAGTTACTCGACCCAGGGCGACGAGCAGTACTTC
v_gene: TRBV4-3; d_gene: TRBD2; abundance: .; j_gene: TRBJ2-5; CDR3aa: CASSQDPPPGLASQETQYF; CDR3nt: TGCGCCAGCAGCCAAGATCCCCCACCCGGACTAGCGTCCCAAGAGACCCAGTACTTC
v_gene: TRBV4-3; d_gene: .; abundance: .; j_gene: TRBJ1-1; CDR3aa: CASSHSPDAPRAFF; CDR3nt: TGCGCCAGCAGCCATAGTCCCGACGCACCGAGGGCTTTCTTT
v_gene: TRBV6-2/TRBV6-3; d_gene: TRBD1; abundance: .; j_gene: TRBJ2-2; CDR3aa: CASSYSPSRGLTGELFF; CDR3nt: TGTGCCAGCAGTTACTCGCCTTCGAGGGGGCTCACCGGGGAGCTGTTTTTT
v_gene: TRBV21-1; d_gene: .; abundance: .; j_gene: TRBJ1-4; CDR3aa: CASSKTGGVEKLFF; CDR3nt: TGTGCCAGCAGCAAGACAGGGGGCGTTGAAAAACTGTTTTTT
v_gene: TRBV9; d_gene: TRBD1; abundance: .; j_gene: TRBJ2-2; CDR3aa: CASSVGNRGRNTGELFF; CDR3nt: TGTGCCAGCAGCGTGGGCAACAGGGGAAGAAACACCGGGGAGCTGTTTTTT
v_gene: TRBV6-6; d_gene: TRBD1; abundance: .; j_gene: TRBJ1-1; CDR3aa: CASSHKRSRGPSMVNTEAFF; CDR3nt: TGTGCCAGCAGTCACAAGCGGTCGAGGGGGCCTAGTATGGTGAACACTGAAGCTTTCTTT
v_gene: TRBV18; d_gene: .; abundance: .; j_gene: TRBJ1-2; CDR3aa: CASSRNSGEGYTF; CDR3nt: TGTGCCAGCTCACGTAATTCCGGGGAAGGCTACACCTTC
v_gene: TRBV19; d_gene: TRBD1; abundance: .; j_gene: TRBJ1-1; CDR3aa: CASSTQGAEAFF; CDR3nt: TGTGCCAGTAGTACACAGGGGGCCGAAGCTTTCTTT
v_gene: TRBV18; d_gene: TRBD1; abundance: .; j_gene: TRBJ1-4; CDR3aa: CASSPGQGANEKLFF; CDR3nt: TGTGCCAGCTCACCCGGACAGGGGGCTAATGAAAAACTGTTTTTT
v_gene: TRBV18; d_gene: TRBD1; abundance: .; j_gene: TRBJ2-5; CDR3aa: CASSPPGTDQETQYF; CDR3nt: TGTGCCAGCTCACCACCTGGGACAGACCAAGAGACCCAGTACTTC
v_gene: TRBV3-1/TRBV3-2; d_gene: .; abundance: .; j_gene: TRBJ1-6; CDR3aa: CASSQWPSAGSNSPLHF; CDR3nt: TGTGCCAGCAGCCAATGGCCCTCCGCAGGGTCCAATTCACCCCTCCACTTT
v_gene: TRBV2; d_gene: .; abundance: .; j_gene: TRBJ2-5; CDR3aa: CATSSAGSFLQETQYF; CDR3nt: TGTGCCACCTCCTCGGCGGGCAGCTTCCTCCAAGAGACCCAGTACTTC
v_gene: TRBV28; d_gene: TRBD1; abundance: .; j_gene: TRBJ2-7; CDR3aa: CASRPTGDLLYEQYF; CDR3nt: TGTGCCAGCAGACCTACAGGGGACCTACTCTACGAGCAGTACTTC
v_gene: TRBV5-8; d_gene: TRBD1; abundance: .; j_gene: TRBJ2-5; CDR3aa: CASSRDGGTAQETQYF; CDR3nt: TGTGCCAGCAGCAGGGATGGTGGGACAGCACAAGAGACCCAGTACTTC
v_gene: TRBV19; d_gene: .; abundance: .; j_gene: TRBJ1-1; CDR3aa: CASILGANTEAFF; CDR3nt: TGTGCCAGTATCCTCGGAGCCAACACTGAAGCTTTCTTT
v_gene: TRBV15; d_gene: .; abundance: few; j_gene: TRBJ1-5; CDR3aa: CATSREGGSNQPQHF; CDR3nt: TGTGCCACCAGCAGAGAGGGGGGTAGCAATCAGCCCCAGCATTTT
v_gene: TRBV19; d_gene: TRBD1; abundance: .; j_gene: TRBJ1-1; CDR3aa: CASSTTGAATLGAFF; CDR3nt: TGTGCCAGTAGTACGACAGGGGCCGCTACTCTTGGAGCTTTCTTT
v_gene: TRBV6-2/TRBV6-3; d_gene: TRBD1; abundance: .; j_gene: TRBJ2-7; CDR3aa: CASSYNPIGQGRYEQYF; CDR3nt: TGTGCCAGCAGTTACAACCCTATTGGACAGGGCCGCTACGAGCAGTACTTC
v_gene: TRBV2; d_gene: TRBD1; abundance: .; j_gene: TRBJ1-6; CDR3aa: CASSVGTVNSPLHF; CDR3nt: TGTGCCAGCAGTGTCGGGACAGTAAATTCACCCCTCCACTTT
v_gene: TRBV28; d_gene: .; abundance: .; j_gene: TRBJ2-5; CDR3aa: CASTGGTQETQYF; CDR3nt: TGTGCCAGCACGGGCGGGACCCAAGAGACCCAGTACTTC
v_gene: TRBV6-2/TRBV6-3; d_gene: TRBD1; abundance: .; j_gene: TRBJ2-4; CDR3aa: CASSFTGGPLAKNIQYF; CDR3nt: TGTGCCAGCAGTTTCACAGGGGGCCCGCTAGCCAAAAACATTCAGTACTTC
v_gene: TRBV28; d_gene: .; abundance: .; j_gene: TRBJ1-1; CDR3aa: CASSSPGTQAFF; CDR3nt: TGTGCCAGCAGTTCCCCTGGGACACAAGCTTTCTTT
v_gene: TRBV7-8; d_gene: .; abundance: .; j_gene: TRBJ2-3; CDR3aa: CASSPGRSATDTQYF; CDR3nt: TGTGCCAGCAGCCCGGGTCGCAGTGCCACAGATACGCAGTATTTT